This T cell receptor beta chain was obtained from a study of OX40 agonist ivuxolimab in advanced cancers. Across the study: Administration of intravenous ivuxolimab to patients occurred every 2 weeks at 0.01 to 10 mg/kg. Partial responses occurred in three patients (one hepatocellular carcinoma, two cutaneous melanoma).

In this sample, this clone turned up a few times. Assay: immunoSEQ multiplex PCR; the TCRdb copy retains only in-frame clones and omits some. The sample gives about 31,000 clones, approximately 87% of which show up once; approximately 32% is in the top ten. The sample consisted of CD4+ or CD8+ T cells sorted from blood, taken in a trial of the OX40 agonist ivuxolimab. This sequence originates from an adult with an advanced solid tumor such as melanoma, head and neck, liver or kidney cancer.

CDR3 sequence (DNA): TGTGCCAGTAGGTCGGACAGGGGTGTTGCGGAAGCTTTCTTT. Translated: CASRSDRGVAEAFF. The chain links TRBV19 to TRBJ1-1, with 9 bases identical to TRBD1. J was trimmed by 8 bases and V by 6 bases; bases with no gene match: 10. This CDR3 is built from 14 residues. The germline V gene has CDR1 LNHDA and CDR2 SQIVND (reference sequence).